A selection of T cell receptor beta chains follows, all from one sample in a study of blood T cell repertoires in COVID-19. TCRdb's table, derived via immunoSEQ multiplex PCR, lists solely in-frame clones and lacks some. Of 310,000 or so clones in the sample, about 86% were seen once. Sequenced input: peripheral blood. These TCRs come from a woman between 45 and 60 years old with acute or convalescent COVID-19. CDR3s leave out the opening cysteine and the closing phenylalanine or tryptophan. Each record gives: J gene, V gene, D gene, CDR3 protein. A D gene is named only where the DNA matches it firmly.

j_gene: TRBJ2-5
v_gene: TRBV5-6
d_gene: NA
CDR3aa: ASSLWGEETQY

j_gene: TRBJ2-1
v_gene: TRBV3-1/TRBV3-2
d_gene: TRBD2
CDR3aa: ASSQLTSGSYEQF

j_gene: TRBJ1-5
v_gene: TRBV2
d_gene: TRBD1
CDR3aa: ASSGQGTNQPQH

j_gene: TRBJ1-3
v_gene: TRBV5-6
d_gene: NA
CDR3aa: ASSQLTGTQVGNTIY

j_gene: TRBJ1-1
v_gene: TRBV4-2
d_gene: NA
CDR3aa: ASSQDRGGAGTGAEAF

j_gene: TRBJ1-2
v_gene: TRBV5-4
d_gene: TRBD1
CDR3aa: ASSVRQGTMGYT

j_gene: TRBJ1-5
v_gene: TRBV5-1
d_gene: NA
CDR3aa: ASSLGGGNQPQH

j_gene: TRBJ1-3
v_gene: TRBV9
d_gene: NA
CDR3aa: ASSAQTGGNTIY

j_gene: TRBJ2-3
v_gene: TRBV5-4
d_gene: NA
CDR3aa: ASSSQGEGDTQY

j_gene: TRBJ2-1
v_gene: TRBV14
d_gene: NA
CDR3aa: ASSQASGFLRLREQF

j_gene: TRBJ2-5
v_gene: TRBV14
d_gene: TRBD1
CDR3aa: ASSHAAGGQETQY

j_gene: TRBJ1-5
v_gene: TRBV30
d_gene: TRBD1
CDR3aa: AWSGDRDDSNQPQH

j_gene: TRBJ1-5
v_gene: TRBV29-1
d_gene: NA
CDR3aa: SVGLGPLGSNQPQH

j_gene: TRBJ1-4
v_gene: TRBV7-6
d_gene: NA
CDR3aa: ASSLTGTTNEKLF

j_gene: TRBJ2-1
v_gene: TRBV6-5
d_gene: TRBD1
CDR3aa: ASSYDPGQGLNEQF

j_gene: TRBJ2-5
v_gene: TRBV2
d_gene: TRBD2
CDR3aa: ASSGGLWETQY

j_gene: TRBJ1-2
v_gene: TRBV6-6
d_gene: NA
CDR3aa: ASSLRIDGYT

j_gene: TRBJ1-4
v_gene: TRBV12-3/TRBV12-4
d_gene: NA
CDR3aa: ASTQTREKLF

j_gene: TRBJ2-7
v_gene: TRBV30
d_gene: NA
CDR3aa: AWTFGSSRSYEQY

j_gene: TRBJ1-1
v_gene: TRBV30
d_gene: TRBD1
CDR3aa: AYHRGGTEAF

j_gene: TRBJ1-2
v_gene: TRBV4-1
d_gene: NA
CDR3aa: ASSQDTMAAGATNYGYT

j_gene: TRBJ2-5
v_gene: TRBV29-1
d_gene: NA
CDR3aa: SVGQVQETQY

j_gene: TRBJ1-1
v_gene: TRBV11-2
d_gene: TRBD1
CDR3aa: ASSLVGGDRMNTEAF

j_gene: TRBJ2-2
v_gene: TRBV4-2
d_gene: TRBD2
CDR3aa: ASSQDQLAGGLSGELF

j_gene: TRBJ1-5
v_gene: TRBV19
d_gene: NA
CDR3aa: ASREGSYQPQH

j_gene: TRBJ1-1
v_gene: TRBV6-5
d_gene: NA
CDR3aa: ASRISGTLAEAF

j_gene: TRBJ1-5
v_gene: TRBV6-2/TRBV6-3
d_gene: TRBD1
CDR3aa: ASSYSTGVANQPQH

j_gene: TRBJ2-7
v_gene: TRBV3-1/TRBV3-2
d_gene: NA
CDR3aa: ASSAGTSLYEQY

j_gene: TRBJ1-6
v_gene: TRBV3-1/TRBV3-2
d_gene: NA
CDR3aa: ASSQDLRPLH

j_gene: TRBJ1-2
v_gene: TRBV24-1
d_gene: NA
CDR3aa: ATSGGDFNYGYT

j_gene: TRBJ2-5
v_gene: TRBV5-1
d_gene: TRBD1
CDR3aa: ASSLGTGGRQETQY

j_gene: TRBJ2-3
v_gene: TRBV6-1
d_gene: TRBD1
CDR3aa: ASRDRGVPDTQY

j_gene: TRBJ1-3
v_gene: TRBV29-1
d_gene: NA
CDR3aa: SVTAGGFGNTIY

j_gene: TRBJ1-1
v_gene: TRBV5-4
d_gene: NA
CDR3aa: ASSLDSGGETEAF

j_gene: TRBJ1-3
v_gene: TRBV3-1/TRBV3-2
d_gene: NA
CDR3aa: ASSQGTAGNTIY

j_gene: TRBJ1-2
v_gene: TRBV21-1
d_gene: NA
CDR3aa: ASTGGRVGYT

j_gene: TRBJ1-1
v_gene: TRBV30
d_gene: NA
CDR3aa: ACNRVTEAF

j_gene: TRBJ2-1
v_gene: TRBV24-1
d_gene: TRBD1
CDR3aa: ATSDPGQGSHNEQF

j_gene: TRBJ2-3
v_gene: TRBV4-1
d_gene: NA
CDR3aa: ASSKRKGAGEATDTQY

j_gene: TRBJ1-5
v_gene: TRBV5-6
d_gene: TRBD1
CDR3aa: ASSLRDRLNQPQH

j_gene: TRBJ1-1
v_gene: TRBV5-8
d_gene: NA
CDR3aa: ASSSTFEAF

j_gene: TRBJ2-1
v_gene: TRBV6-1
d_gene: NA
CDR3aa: ASSESRAGEQF

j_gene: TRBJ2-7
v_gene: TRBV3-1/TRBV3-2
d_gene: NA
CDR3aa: ASSQASGVGGEQY

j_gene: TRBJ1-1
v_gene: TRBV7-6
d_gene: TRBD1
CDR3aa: ASSPQQGTEAF

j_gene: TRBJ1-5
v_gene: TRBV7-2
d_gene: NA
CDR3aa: ASSLGAPGQGEPQH

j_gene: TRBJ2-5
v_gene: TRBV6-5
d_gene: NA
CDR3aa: ASSSSRGETQY

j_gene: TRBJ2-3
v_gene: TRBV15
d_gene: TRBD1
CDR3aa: ATSNSGQGTQY

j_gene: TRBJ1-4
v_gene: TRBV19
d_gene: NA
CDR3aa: ASSQNNEKLF

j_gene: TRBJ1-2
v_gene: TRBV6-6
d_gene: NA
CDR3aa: ASSYPRRDYGYT

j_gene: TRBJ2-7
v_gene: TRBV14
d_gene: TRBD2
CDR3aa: ASSRGRGIAGGPSEQY

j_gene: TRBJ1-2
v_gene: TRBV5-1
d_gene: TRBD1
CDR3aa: ASSLKGTGSGYT

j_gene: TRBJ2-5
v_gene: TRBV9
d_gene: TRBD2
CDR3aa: ASSSLQTGLEETQY

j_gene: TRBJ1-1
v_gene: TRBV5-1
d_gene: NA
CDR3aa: ASSLNPPAAEAF

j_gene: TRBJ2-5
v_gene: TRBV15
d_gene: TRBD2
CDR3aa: ATSREGGSMETQY

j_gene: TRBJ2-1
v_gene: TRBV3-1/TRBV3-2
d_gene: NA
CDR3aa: ASSQPGTQNNEQF

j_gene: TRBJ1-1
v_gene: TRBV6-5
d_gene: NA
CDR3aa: ASSQATEAF

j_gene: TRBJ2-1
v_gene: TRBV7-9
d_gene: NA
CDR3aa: ASSLVSSEQF

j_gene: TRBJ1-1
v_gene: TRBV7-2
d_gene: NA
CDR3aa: ASSLTVWSTEAF

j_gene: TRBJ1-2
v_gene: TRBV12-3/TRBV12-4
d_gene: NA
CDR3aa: ASRVQGNPSYT

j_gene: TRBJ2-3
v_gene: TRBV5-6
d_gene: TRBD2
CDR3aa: ASTIRGLGNTDTQY